Here is one TCR beta chain with its context. Its target is unknown. The data derive from a study of OX40 agonist ivuxolimab in advanced cancers. About the research overall: In this cohort, patients received ivuxolimab, an agonistic anti-OX40 (CD134) antibody. Prior anti-PD-1, anti-PD-L1 or anti-CTLA-4 therapy did not bar entry, and approximately 43% had some. General observations from the study: Determination of antigen specificity was not performed for the expanded peripheral T cells.

Using immunoSEQ multiplex PCR, the repertoire was profiled, and TCRdb retains in-frame clones only, with some absent. The sample lists fewer than 85,000 clones, around 80% occurring once. V lost 2 bases, J lost 5 bases, and 2 bases stayed unmatched. From germline, CDR1 is SGHTA and CDR2 FQGTGA. CDR3 length: 13 amino acids. The chain links TRBV7-3 to TRBJ1-1; 7 positions agree with TRBD1. Material: CD4+ or CD8+ T cells sorted from blood, obtained in a trial of the OX40 agonist ivuxolimab. This sequence originates from an adult with an advanced solid tumor such as melanoma, head and neck, liver or kidney cancer. CDR3 loop: CASSLDRETEAFF. CDR3 bases: TGTGCCAGCAGCTTAGACAGGGAAACTGAAGCTTTCTTT.